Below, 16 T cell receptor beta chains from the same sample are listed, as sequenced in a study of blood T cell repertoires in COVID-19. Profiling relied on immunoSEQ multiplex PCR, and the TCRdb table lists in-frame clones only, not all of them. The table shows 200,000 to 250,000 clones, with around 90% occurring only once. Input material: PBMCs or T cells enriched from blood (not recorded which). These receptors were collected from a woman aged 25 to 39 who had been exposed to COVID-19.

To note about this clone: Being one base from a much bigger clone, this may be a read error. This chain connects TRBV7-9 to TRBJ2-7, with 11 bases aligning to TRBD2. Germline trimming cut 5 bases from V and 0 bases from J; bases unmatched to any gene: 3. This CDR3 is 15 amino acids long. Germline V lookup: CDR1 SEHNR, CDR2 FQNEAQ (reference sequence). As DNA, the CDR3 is TGTGCCAGCAGCCGAACTAGCGGGAGCTCCTACGAGCAGTACTTC. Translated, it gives CASSRTSGSSYEQYF.

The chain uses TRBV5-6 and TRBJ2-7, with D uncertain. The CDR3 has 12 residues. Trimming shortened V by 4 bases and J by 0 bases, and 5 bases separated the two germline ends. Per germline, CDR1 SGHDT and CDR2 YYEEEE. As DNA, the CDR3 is TGTGCCAGCAGCCTCAGCTCCTACGAGCAGTACTTC. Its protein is CASSLSSYEQYF.

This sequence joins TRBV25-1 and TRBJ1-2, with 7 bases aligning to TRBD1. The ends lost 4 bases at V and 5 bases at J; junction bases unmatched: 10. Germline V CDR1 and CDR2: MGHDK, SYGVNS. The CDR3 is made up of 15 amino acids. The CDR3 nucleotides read TGTGCCAGCAGTGGCGATATAGGGGGCCTTTATGGCTACACCTTC. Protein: CASSGDIGGLYGYTF.

CDR3 DNA sequence: TGTGCCAGCAGCCTGACAGGGAGCAACGAGCAGTACTTC. Its translation: CASSLTGSNEQYF. The rearrangement uses TRBV11-3 and TRBJ2-7, with 7 bases fitting TRBD1. Trimming removed 5 bases from V and 5 bases from J; junction bases left unmatched: 6. CDR1 and CDR2 from the germline V gene are SGHNT and YENEEA. The CDR3 is made up of 13 amino acids.

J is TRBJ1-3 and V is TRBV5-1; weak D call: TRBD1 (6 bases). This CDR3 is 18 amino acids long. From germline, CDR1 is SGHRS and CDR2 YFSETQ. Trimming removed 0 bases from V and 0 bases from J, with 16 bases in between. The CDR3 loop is CASSLGGQLTYSGNTIYF. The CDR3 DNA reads TGCGCCAGCAGCTTGGGAGGACAGCTAACTTACTCTGGAAACACCATATATTTT.

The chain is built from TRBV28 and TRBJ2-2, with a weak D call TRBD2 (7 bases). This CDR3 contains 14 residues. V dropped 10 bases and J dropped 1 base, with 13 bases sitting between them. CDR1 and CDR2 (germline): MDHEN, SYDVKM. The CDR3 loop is CATGGRQNTGELFF. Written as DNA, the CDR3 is TGTGCCACCGGGGGGCGGCAGAACACCGGGGAGCTGTTTTTT.

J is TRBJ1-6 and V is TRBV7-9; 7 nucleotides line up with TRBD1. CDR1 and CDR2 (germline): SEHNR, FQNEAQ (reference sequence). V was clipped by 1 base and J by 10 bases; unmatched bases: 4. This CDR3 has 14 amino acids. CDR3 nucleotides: TGTGCCAGCAGCTTAGTGGCAGGGGGATCACCCCTCCACTTT. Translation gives CASSLVAGGSPLHF. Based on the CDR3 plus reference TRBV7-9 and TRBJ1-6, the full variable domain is DTGVSQNPRHKITKRGQNVTFRCDPISEHNRLYWYRQTLGQGPEFLTYFQNEAQLEKSRLLSDRFSAERPKGSFSTLEIQRTEQGDSAMYLCASSLVAGGSPLHFGNGTRLTVT.

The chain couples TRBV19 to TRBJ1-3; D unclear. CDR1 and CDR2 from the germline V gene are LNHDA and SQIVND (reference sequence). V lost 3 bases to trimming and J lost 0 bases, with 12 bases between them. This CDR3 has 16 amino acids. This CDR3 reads CASSMKGRDSGNTIYF. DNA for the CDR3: TGTGCCAGTAGTATGAAAGGCCGGGACTCTGGAAACACCATATATTTT.

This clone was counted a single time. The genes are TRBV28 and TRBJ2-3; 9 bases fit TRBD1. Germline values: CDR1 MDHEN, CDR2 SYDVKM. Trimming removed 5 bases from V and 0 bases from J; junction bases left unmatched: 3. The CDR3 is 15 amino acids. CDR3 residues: CASSKTGGSTDTQYF. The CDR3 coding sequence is TGTGCCAGCAGTAAGACAGGGGGTAGCACAGATACGCAGTATTTT.

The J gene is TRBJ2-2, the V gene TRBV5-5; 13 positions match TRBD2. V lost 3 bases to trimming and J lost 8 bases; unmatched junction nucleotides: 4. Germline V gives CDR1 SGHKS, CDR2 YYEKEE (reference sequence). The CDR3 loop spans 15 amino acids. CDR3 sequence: CASSSGTSGMGELFF. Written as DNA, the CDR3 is TGTGCCAGCAGCTCTGGGACTAGCGGGATGGGGGAGCTGTTTTTT.

The CDR3 region has the DNA TGCGCCAGCAGCTACACCCCTCACGGACAGGCGAACACCGGGGAGCTGTTTTTT. Its protein is CASSYTPHGQANTGELFF. The chain combines TRBV5-1 with TRBJ2-2, with 7 bases matching TRBD1. There are 18 residues in the CDR3. The germline V gene encodes CDR1 SGHRS and CDR2 YFSETQ. The J segment lost 0 bases and the V segment lost 3 bases, leaving 11 bases of the junction unmatched.

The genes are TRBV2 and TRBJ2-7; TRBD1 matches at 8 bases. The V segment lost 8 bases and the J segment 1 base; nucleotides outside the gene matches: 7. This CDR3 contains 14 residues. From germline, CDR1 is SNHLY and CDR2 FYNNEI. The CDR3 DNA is TGTGCCAGCGTAAGTGGGACAGGTTCCTACGAGCAGTACTTC. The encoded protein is CASVSGTGSYEQYF. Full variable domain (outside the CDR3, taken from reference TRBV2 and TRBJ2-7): EPEVTQTPSHQVTQMGQEVILRCVPISNHLYFYWYRQILGQKVEFLVSFYNNEISEKSEIFDDQFSVERPDGSNFTLKIRSTKLEDSAMYFCASVSGTGSYEQYFGPGTRLTVT.

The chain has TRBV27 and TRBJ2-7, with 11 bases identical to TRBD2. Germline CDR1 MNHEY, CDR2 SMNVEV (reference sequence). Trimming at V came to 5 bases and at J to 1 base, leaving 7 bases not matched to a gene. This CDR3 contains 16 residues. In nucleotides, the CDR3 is TGTGCCAGCAGTCGCCCGACTAGCGGGGCTTCCTACGAGCAGTACTTC. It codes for CASSRPTSGASYEQYF.

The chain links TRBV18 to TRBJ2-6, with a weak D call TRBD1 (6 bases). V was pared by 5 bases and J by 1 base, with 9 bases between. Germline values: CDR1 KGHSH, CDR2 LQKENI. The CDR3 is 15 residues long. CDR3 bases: TGTGCCAGCTCAGGCACAGGGTCTGGGGCCAACGTCCTGACTTTC. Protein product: CASSGTGSGANVLTF.

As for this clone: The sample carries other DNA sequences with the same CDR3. The CDR3 region has the DNA TGTGCCAGCAGCGTAGTAACAGGGGGTACCGGGGAGCTGTTTTTT. Translated: CASSVVTGGTGELFF. The V and J genes are TRBV9 and TRBJ2-2; 8 bases line up with TRBD1. The CDR3 runs 15 residues. Germline V lookup: CDR1 SGDLS, CDR2 YYNGEE. Losses at the gene ends were 0 bases for V and 5 bases for J; bases not matched to a gene: 3.

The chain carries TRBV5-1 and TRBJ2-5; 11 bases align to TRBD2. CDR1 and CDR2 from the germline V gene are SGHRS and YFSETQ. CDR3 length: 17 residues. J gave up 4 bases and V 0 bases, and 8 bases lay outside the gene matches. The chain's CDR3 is CASSLEALAGVGETQYF. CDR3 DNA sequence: TGCGCCAGCAGCTTGGAGGCACTAGCGGGAGTCGGAGAGACCCAGTACTTC.